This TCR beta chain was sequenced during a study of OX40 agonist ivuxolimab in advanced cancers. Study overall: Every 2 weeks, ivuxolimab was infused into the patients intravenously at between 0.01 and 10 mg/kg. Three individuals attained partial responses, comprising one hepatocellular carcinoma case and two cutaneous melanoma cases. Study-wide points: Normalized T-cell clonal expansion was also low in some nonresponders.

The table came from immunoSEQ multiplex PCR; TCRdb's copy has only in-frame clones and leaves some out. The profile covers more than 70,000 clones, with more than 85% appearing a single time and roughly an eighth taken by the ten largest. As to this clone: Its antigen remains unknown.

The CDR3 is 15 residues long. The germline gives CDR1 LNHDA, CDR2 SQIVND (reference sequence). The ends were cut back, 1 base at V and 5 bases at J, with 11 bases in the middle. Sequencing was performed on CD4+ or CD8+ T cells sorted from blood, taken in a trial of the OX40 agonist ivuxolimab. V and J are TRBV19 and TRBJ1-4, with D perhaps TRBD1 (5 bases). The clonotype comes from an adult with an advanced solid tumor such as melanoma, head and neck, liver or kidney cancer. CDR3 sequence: CASSIGGGDNEKLFF. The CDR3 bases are TGTGCCAGTAGTATAGGCGGGGGAGACAATGAAAAACTGTTTTTT. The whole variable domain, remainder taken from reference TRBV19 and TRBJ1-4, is DGGITQSPKYLFRKEGQNVTLSCEQNLNHDAMYWYRQDPGQGLRLIYYSQIVNDFQKGDIAEGYSVSREKKESFPLTVTSAQKNPTAFYLCASSIGGGDNEKLFFGSGTQLSVL.